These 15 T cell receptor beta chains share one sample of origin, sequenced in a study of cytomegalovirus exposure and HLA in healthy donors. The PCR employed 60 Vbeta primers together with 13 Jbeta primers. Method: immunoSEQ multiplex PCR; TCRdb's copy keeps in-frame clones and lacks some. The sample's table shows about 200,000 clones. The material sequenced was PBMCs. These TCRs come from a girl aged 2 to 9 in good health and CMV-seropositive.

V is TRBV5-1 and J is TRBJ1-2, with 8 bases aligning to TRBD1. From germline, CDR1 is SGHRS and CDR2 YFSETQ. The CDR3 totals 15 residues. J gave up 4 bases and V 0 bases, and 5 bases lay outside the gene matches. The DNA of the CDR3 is TGCGCCAGCAGCTTGGTTCCAGGGGGCCCCTATGGCTACACCTTC. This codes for CASSLVPGGPYGYTF.

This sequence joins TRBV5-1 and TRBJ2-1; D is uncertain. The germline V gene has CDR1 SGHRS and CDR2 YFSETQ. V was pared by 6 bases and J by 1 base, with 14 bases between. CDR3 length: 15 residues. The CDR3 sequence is CASTLAALSYNEQFF. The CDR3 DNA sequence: TGCGCCAGCACCCTGGCCGCCCTTTCCTACAATGAGCAGTTCTTC.

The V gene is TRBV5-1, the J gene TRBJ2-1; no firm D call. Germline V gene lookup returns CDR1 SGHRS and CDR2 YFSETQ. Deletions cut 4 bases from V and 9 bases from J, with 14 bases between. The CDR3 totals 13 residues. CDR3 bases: TGCGCCAGCAGCACCAGACTCCGGAGTGAGCAGTTCTTC. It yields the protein CASSTRLRSEQFF.

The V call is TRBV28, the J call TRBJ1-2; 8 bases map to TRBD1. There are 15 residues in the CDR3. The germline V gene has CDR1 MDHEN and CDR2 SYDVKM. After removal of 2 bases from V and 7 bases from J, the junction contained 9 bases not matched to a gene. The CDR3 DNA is TGTGCCAGCAGTTTAGGGCAGGGGGCGTTTGGTGGCTACACCTTC. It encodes CASSLGQGAFGGYTF.

DNA for the CDR3: TGTGCCAGCAGCCCGGTGAACAGGGCGGGTCAGCCCCAGCATTTT. Amino acids: CASSPVNRAGQPQHF. The V gene is TRBV6-1, the J gene TRBJ1-5, with D perhaps matching TRBD1 (6 bases). The ends were cut back, 6 bases at V and 6 bases at J, with 18 bases in the middle. Germline values: CDR1 MNHNS, CDR2 SASEGT. The CDR3 sequence is 15 residues long.

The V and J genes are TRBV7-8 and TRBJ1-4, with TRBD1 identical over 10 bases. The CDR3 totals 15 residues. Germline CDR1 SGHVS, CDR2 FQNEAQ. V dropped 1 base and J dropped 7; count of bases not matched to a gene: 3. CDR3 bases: TGTGCCAGCAGCTTAGGACAGGGGGCCGCTGAAAAACTGTTTTTT. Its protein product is CASSLGQGAAEKLFF.

The CDR3 DNA is TGTGCCTGGAGAGAAGACGAAATAGACAGGTTAAGCTCCTACAATGAGCAGTTCTTC. This translates into CAWREDEIDRLSSYNEQFF. This chain uses TRBV30 with TRBJ2-1; TRBD1 might be the D (6 bases). This CDR3 contains 19 residues. The germline V gene has CDR1 GTSNPN and CDR2 SVGIG (reference sequence). The V end lost 3 bases, the J end lost 0 bases, and 24 bases lay between the germline ends.

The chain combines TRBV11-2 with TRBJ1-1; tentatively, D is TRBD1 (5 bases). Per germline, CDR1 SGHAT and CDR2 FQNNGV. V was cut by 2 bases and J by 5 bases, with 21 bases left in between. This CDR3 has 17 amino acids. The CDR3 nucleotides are TGTGCCAGCAGCTTACTTACGGGGGTCGGGTTGGGGACTGAAGCTTTCTTT. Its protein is CASSLLTGVGLGTEAFF.

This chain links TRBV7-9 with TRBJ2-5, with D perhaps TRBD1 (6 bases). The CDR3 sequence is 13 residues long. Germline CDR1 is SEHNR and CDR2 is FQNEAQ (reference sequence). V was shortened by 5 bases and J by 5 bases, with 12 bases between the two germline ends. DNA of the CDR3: TGTGCCAGCAGCCCAGGGGCAGGGGAGACCCAGTACTTC. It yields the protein CASSPGAGETQYF. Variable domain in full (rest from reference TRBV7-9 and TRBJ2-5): DTGVSQNPRHKITKRGQNVTFRCDPISEHNRLYWYRQTLGQGPEFLTYFQNEAQLEKSRLLSDRFSAERPKGSFSTLEIQRTEQGDSAMYLCASSPGAGETQYFGPGTRLLVL.

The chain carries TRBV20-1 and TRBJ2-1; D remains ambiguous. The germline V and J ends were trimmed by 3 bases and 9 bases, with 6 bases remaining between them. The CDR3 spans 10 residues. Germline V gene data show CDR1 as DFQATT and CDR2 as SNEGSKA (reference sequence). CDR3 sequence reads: CSASSGEQFF. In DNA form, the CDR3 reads TGCAGTGCTAGCTCGGGTGAGCAGTTCTTC.

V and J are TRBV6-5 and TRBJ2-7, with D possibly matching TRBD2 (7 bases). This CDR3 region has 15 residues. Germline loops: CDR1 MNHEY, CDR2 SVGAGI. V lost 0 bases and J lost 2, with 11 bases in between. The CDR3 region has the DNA TGTGCCAGCAGTTACTCGCGGGGGCGGCCCTACGAGCAGTACTTC. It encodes CASSYSRGRPYEQYF.

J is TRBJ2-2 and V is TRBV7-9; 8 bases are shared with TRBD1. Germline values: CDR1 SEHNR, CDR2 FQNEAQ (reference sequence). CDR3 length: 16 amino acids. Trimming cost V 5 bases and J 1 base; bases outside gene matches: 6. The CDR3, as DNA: TGTGCCAGCAGCCGCCCTACAGGGGGGAACACCGGGGAGCTGTTTTTT. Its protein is CASSRPTGGNTGELFF.

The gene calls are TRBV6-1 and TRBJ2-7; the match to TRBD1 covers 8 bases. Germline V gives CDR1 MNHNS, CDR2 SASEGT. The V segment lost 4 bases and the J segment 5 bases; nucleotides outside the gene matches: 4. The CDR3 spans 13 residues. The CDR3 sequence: CASSAAGGNEQYF. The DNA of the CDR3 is TGTGCCAGCAGTGCGGCAGGGGGCAACGAGCAGTACTTC.

The CDR3 region has the DNA TGTGCCAGTAGTATCCCCTCCAATGAGCAGTTCTTC. Translated, it gives CASSIPSNEQFF. The chain couples TRBV19 to TRBJ2-1; D is unclear. Trimming removed 3 bases from V and 6 bases from J, with 6 bases in between. Germline V gene lookup returns CDR1 LNHDA and CDR2 SQIVND (reference sequence). The CDR3 length is 12 residues.

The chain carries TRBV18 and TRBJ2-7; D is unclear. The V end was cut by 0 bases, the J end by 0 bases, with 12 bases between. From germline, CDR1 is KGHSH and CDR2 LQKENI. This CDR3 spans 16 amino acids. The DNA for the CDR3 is TGTGCCAGCTCACCACCGTTCGTGTCTAGCTCCTACGAGCAGTACTTC. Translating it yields CASSPPFVSSSYEQYF.